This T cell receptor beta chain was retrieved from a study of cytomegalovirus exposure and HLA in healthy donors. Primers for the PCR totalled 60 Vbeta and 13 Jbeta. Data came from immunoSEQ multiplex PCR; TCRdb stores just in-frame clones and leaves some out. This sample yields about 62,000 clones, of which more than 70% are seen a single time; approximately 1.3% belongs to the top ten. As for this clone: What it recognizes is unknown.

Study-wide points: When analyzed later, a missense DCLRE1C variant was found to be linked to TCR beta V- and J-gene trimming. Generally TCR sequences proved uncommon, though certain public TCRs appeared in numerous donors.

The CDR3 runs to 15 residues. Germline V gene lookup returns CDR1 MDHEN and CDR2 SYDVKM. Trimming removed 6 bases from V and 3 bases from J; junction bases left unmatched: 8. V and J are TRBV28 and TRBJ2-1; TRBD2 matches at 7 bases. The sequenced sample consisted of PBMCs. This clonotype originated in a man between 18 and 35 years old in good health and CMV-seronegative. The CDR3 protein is CASSSGGGLYNEQFF. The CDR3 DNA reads TGTGCCAGCAGCTCTGGGGGGGGACTCTACAATGAGCAGTTCTTC.